The entry below describes one TCR beta chain. This CDR3 contains 15 residues. V shed 0 bases and J 5 bases; nucleotides not matched to a gene: 1. Germline V gene lookup returns CDR1 SGHRS and CDR2 YFSETQ. Sequencing was performed with immunoSEQ multiplex PCR; in TCRdb, only in-frame clones are kept and a portion is missing. The sample has roughly 250,000 clones; approximately 83% are singletons. This record comes from a study of blood T cell repertoires in COVID-19. The sequence came from a woman in her twenties or thirties who had recovered from COVID-19. Material for sequencing was PBMCs or T cells enriched from blood (not recorded which). The chain uses TRBV5-1 and TRBJ2-1, with TRBD2 matching over 11 bases. In DNA, the CDR3 is TGCGCCAGCAGCTTGGGACTAGCGGGAAACAATGAGCAGTTCTTC. Residues: CASSLGLAGNNEQFF. The whole variable domain, filled in from reference TRBV5-1 and TRBJ2-1, reads KAGVTQTPRYLIKTRGQQVTLSCSPISGHRSVSWYQQTPGQGLQFLFEYFSETQRNKGNFPGRFSGRQFSNSRSEMNVSTLELGDSALYLCASSLGLAGNNEQFFGPGTRLTVL.